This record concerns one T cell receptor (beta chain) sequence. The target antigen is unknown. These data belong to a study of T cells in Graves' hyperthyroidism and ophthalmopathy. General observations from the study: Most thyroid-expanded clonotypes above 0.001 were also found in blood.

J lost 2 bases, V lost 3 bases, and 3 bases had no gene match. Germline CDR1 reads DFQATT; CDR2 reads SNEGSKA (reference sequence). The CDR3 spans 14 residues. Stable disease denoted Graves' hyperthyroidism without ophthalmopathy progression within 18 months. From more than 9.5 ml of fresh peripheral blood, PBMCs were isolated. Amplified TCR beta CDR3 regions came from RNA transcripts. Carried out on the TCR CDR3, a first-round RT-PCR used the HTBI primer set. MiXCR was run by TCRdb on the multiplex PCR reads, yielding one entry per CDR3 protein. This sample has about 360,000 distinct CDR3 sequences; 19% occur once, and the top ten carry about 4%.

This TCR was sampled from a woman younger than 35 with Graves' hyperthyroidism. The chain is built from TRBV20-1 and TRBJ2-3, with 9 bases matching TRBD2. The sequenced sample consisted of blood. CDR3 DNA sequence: TGCAGTGCTAGCATAGCGGGGGTCACAGATACGCAGTATTTT. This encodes CSASIAGVTDTQYF.